The 25 T cell receptor beta chains given below trace back to one sample, sequenced in a study of cytomegalovirus exposure and HLA in healthy donors. PCR amplification relied on 60 Vbeta primers (plus 13 Jbeta primers). Sequencing used immunoSEQ multiplex PCR; TCRdb keeps in-frame clones, though not all of them. The table lists roughly 150,000 clones, around two thirds of them singletons, with 2% to 2.5% in the top ten. The sequencing input was PBMCs. These receptors originate from a woman aged 60-70 years in good health and CMV-seropositive.

The V and J genes are TRBV19 and TRBJ2-3; D is unclear. The V gene's germline CDR1 is LNHDA and CDR2 SQIVND (reference sequence). V shed 2 bases and J shed 5 bases, with 8 bases lying between them. The CDR3 runs to 13 residues. CDR3 bases: TGTGCCAGTAGTATATGGCCCGAAGATACGCAGTATTTT. It translates to CASSIWPEDTQYF.

For the CDR3, the DNA is TGTGCCAGCAGTGATGGACTGGGGGAGACCCAGTACTTC. This codes for CASSDGLGETQYF. The chain is built from TRBV2 and TRBJ2-5; a possible D gene is TRBD2 (5 bases). Germline-derived CDR1 and CDR2 are SNHLY and FYNNEI. The CDR3 is 13 residues long. With 3 bases removed from V and 5 bases from J, the gap between germline ends came to 10 bases. The full variable domain, its missing parts supplied by reference TRBV2 and TRBJ2-5, is EPEVTQTPSHQVTQMGQEVILRCVPISNHLYFYWYRQILGQKVEFLVSFYNNEISEKSEIFDDQFSVERPDGSNFTLKIRSTKLEDSAMYFCASSDGLGETQYFGPGTRLLVL.

This chain links TRBV5-6 with TRBJ1-2; 10 bases agree with TRBD1. The CDR3 covers 14 residues. The J segment lost 8 bases and the V segment lost 0 bases, leaving 4 bases of the junction unmatched. From germline, CDR1 is SGHDT and CDR2 YYEEEE. For the CDR3, the DNA is TGTGCCAGCAGCTTGGGACAGGGGGCAGGAGGCTACACCTTC. Translation: CASSLGQGAGGYTF. Based on the CDR3 plus reference TRBV5-6 and TRBJ1-2, the full variable domain is DAGVTQSPTHLIKTRGQQVTLRCSPKSGHDTVSWYQQALGQGPQFIFQYYEEEERQRGNFPDRFSGHQFPNYSSELNVNALLLGDSALYLCASSLGQGAGGYTFGSGTRLTVV.

This chain joins TRBV28 and TRBJ1-2; maybe TRBD1 (6 bases). The V end lost 5 bases, the J end lost 4 bases, and 14 bases lay between the germline ends. Germline CDR1 reads MDHEN; CDR2 reads SYDVKM. This CDR3 is built from 14 residues. CDR3 sequence (DNA): TGTGCCAGCAGTCTGGACAGAACGAGCTATGGCTACACCTTC. As protein: CASSLDRTSYGYTF.

The chain is built from TRBV29-1 and TRBJ2-6; 7 bases align to TRBD1. CDR1 and CDR2 from the germline V gene are SQVTM and ANQGSEA. Trimming took 3 bases from V and 1 from J; bases not matched to a gene: 9. The CDR3 loop spans 17 amino acids. The CDR3 spells CSVEEQGWRSGANVLTF. The CDR3, as DNA: TGCAGCGTTGAGGAACAGGGGTGGAGGTCTGGGGCCAACGTCCTGACTTTC.

This clone has a handful of counts. The V call is TRBV14, the J call TRBJ2-5, with D perhaps TRBD1 (6 bases). V gave up 1 base and J gave up 4 bases, with 13 bases separating them. Germline CDR1 SGHDN, CDR2 FVKESK. The CDR3 is 15 residues long. The chain's CDR3 is CASSQGTRGGETQYF. The CDR3, as DNA: TGTGCCAGCAGCCAAGGTACCCGAGGGGGAGAGACCCAGTACTTC.

The J gene is TRBJ2-3, the V gene TRBV5-6; 7 bases align to TRBD1. CDR3 size: 16 residues. J lost 0 bases, V lost 2 bases, and 6 bases had no gene match. The germline CDR1 and CDR2 sequences are SGHDT and YYEEEE. CDR3 region: CASSFDRERSTDTQYF. For the CDR3, the DNA is TGTGCCAGCAGCTTTGACAGGGAAAGAAGCACAGATACGCAGTATTTT.

This chain links TRBV21-1 with TRBJ1-5; whether TRBD1, the table's D call, matches the DNA was not checked. TRBV21-1 counts as a pseudogene. The CDR3 contains 16 residues. CDR3: CASSKGTGQGNEPQHF. In DNA, the CDR3 is TGTGCCAGCAGCAAAGGGACGGGACAGGGTAATGAGCCCCAGCATTTT.

V and J are TRBV6-1 and TRBJ1-1, with 7 bases matching TRBD1. Germline assignment: CDR1 MNHNS and CDR2 SASEGT. There are 14 residues in the CDR3. Germline trimming cut 2 bases from V and 5 bases from J; bases unmatched to any gene: 5. The CDR3 DNA sequence: TGTGCCAGCAGTGAAATCGCCAGGGGGACTGAAGCTTTCTTT. This translates into CASSEIARGTEAFF.

The chain employs TRBV19 and TRBJ1-2, with D unresolved. The CDR3 totals 13 residues. Deletions cut 4 bases from V and 1 base from J, with 7 bases between. The germline V gene has CDR1 LNHDA and CDR2 SQIVND (reference sequence). The CDR3 loop is CASSTQVNYGYTF. The CDR3 bases are TGTGCCAGTAGTACCCAGGTTAACTATGGCTACACCTTC.

The rearrangement uses TRBV5-4 and TRBJ2-5; D is unclear. The V gene lost 1 base and the J gene lost 1 base, with 5 bases spanning the gap. The CDR3 loop spans 13 amino acids. Germline lookup yields CDR1 SGHNT and CDR2 YYREEE (reference sequence). The CDR3 spells CASSLPGQETQYF. The CDR3, as DNA: TGTGCCAGCAGCTTGCCGGGCCAAGAGACCCAGTACTTC. Looking up the rest from reference TRBV5-4 and TRBJ2-5 gives the full variable domain: ETGVTQSPTHLIKTRGQQVTLRCSSQSGHNTVSWYQQALGQGPQFIFQYYREEENGRGNFPPRFSGLQFPNYSSELNVNALELDDSALYLCASSLPGQETQYFGPGTRLLVL.

The V call is TRBV10-3, the J call TRBJ1-5, with 10 bases lining up with TRBD1. This CDR3 is built from 13 residues. Germline CDR1 reads ENHRY; CDR2 reads SYGVKD. The V segment lost 6 bases and the J segment 7 bases; nucleotides outside the gene matches: 3. CDR3 residues: CAIRGTGEQPQHF. DNA of the CDR3: TGTGCCATCAGGGGGACAGGGGAACAGCCCCAGCATTTT.

This clone was observed a handful of times. CDR3 sequence: CASSRTLAGDNEQFF. The DNA of the CDR3 is TGCGCCAGCAGCCGTACACTAGCGGGAGACAATGAGCAGTTCTTC. The chain combines TRBV4-1 with TRBJ2-1, with 11 bases matching TRBD2. Per germline, CDR1 MGHRA and CDR2 YSYEKL. This CDR3 contains 15 residues. Trimming cost V 4 bases and J 5 bases; bases outside gene matches: 4.

The V gene is TRBV5-1, the J gene TRBJ2-1, with 13 positions matching TRBD2. The germline V gene has CDR1 SGHRS and CDR2 YFSETQ. Trimming at V came to 4 bases and at J to 5 bases, leaving 6 bases not matched to a gene. The CDR3 is made up of 16 amino acids. The CDR3 DNA reads as TGCGCCAGCAGCAACCGACTAGCGGGGGGCAACAATGAGCAGTTCTTC. Encoded protein: CASSNRLAGGNNEQFF. Variable domain in full (rest from reference TRBV5-1 and TRBJ2-1): KAGVTQTPRYLIKTRGQQVTLSCSPISGHRSVSWYQQTPGQGLQFLFEYFSETQRNKGNFPGRFSGRQFSNSRSEMNVSTLELGDSALYLCASSNRLAGGNNEQFFGPGTRLTVL.

Only one count was recorded for this clone. The chain links TRBV7-6 to TRBJ2-1, with 11 bases matching TRBD1. Germline V lookup: CDR1 SGHVS, CDR2 FNYEAQ. The CDR3 sequence is 14 residues long. V was pared by 11 bases and J by 6 bases, with 9 bases of the junction left unmatched. CDR3 protein: CAVPYGTGGNEQFF. As DNA, the CDR3 is TGTGCCGTCCCTTACGGGACAGGGGGCAATGAGCAGTTCTTC. Full variable domain (rest looked up from reference TRBV7-6 and TRBJ2-1): GAGVSQSPRYKVTKRGQDVALRCDPISGHVSLYWYRQALGQGPEFLTYFNYEAQQDKSGLPNDRFSAERPEGSISTLTIQRTEQRDSAMYRCAVPYGTGGNEQFFGPGTRLTVL.

The chain uses TRBV18 and TRBJ2-2; D remains unclear. The CDR3 covers 12 residues. V was cut by 4 bases and J by 2 bases, with 2 bases left in between. CDR1 is KGHSH, CDR2 LQKENI, per germline. The CDR3 reads CASSLNTGELFF. CDR3 nucleotides: TGTGCCAGCTCACTAAACACCGGGGAGCTGTTTTTT.

The chain has TRBV5-6 and TRBJ1-5, with 10 bases identical to TRBD1. This CDR3 is built from 15 residues. V gave up 2 bases and J gave up 7 bases; unmatched junction bases: 6. The germline V gene has CDR1 SGHDT and CDR2 YYEEEE. CDR3 coding DNA: TGTGCCAGCAGCTTCGACAGGGGGCGAGGGCAGCCCCAGCATTTT. Translation gives CASSFDRGRGQPQHF.

This clone was seen a few times. This chain uses TRBV19 with TRBJ2-3; 8 bases are shared with TRBD1. Germline CDR1 is LNHDA and CDR2 is SQIVND (reference sequence). This CDR3 region has 14 residues. With 6 bases clipped from V and 2 bases from J, the junction kept 4 bases outside the gene matches. CDR3 DNA: TGTGCCAGTAGACAGGGGGTCGACACAGATACGCAGTATTTT. Translating it yields CASRQGVDTDTQYF.

The genes are TRBV19 and TRBJ2-2; maybe TRBD1 (5 bases). V lost 5 bases and J 7 bases, leaving 11 bases between the germline ends. CDR3 length equals 13 residues. Germline CDR1 is LNHDA and CDR2 is SQIVND (reference sequence). CDR3 amino acids: CASSAGMIGELFF. CDR3 DNA sequence: TGTGCCAGTAGTGCAGGGATGATCGGGGAGCTGTTTTTT.

This chain uses TRBV2 with TRBJ2-3; TRBD2 might be the D (6 bases). Germline CDR1 and CDR2: SNHLY and FYNNEI. Trimming pared 2 bases from V and 2 bases from J, leaving 14 bases between. This CDR3 comprises 16 residues. The CDR3, as DNA: TGTGCCAGCAGTGAATTGAGGAGCGGGTTCACAGATACGCAGTATTTT. Residues: CASSELRSGFTDTQYF.

This clone was picked up one time. V usage is TRBV15 and J usage is TRBJ2-7, with TRBD2 identical over 7 bases. The CDR3 runs to 13 residues. CDR1 LNHNV and CDR2 YYDKDF come from the germline V gene (reference sequence). V gave up 4 bases and J gave up 1 base; unmatched junction bases: 1. This CDR3 reads CATSISGSYEQYF. CDR3 DNA sequence: TGTGCCACCAGCATTAGCGGGTCCTACGAGCAGTACTTC.

The rearrangement uses TRBV7-3 and TRBJ2-1; 12 bases line up with TRBD2. Unmatched junction bases numbered 3, after V lost 1 base and J lost 8 bases. This CDR3 comprises 15 residues. The germline V gene encodes CDR1 SGHTA and CDR2 FQGTGA. The CDR3 region has the DNA TGTGCCAGCAGCTTAATGACTAGCGGGAGCTATGAGCAGTTCTTC. Translated, it gives CASSLMTSGSYEQFF.

V is TRBV2 and J is TRBJ2-5, with 9 bases that match TRBD1. This CDR3 contains 14 residues. Germline V lookup: CDR1 SNHLY, CDR2 FYNNEI. V trimming: 8 bases; J trimming: 1 base; junction bases outside the gene matches: 5. CDR3 in DNA: TGTGCCAGCCCGGGACAGGGACCCCAAGAGACCCAGTACTTC. Its translation: CASPGQGPQETQYF. The full variable domain, its missing parts supplied by reference TRBV2 and TRBJ2-5, is EPEVTQTPSHQVTQMGQEVILRCVPISNHLYFYWYRQILGQKVEFLVSFYNNEISEKSEIFDDQFSVERPDGSNFTLKIRSTKLEDSAMYFCASPGQGPQETQYFGPGTRLLVL.

The chain joins TRBV6-5 to TRBJ2-7; D may be TRBD1 (5 bases). This CDR3 is 14 amino acids long. Trimming removed 6 bases at V and 0 bases at J, with 12 bases between. CDR1 and CDR2 from the germline V gene are MNHEY and SVGAGI. The CDR3, as DNA: TGTGCCAGCAGCCAAGACAGCGTCTCCTACGAGCAGTACTTC. This sequence encodes CASSQDSVSYEQYF.

This chain uses TRBV11-2 with TRBJ2-5; tentative D call: TRBD2 (5 bases). The tail of the sequence fits TRBJ2-7 better, so the J call may be wrong. The CDR3 extends over 11 amino acids. Germline CDR1 is SGHAT and CDR2 is FQNNGV. CDR3 in amino acids: CASSSLAEQYF. In DNA, the CDR3 is TGTGCCAGCAGCTCCCTAGCCGAGCAGTACTTC.